This is a list of T cell receptor beta chains from one sample in a study of T cells expressing NK-cell markers. No DNA is given; TCRdb re-called the 5' RACE reads and lists each CDR3 protein once. Recorded for this sample: 160,000 or so distinct CDR3 sequences. Sequenced material: blood T cells: a sorted CD56 or NKG2C T cell subset, CD4+ or CD8+ T cells, or bulk PBMC T cells (not recorded which). The receptors stem from a woman between 18 and 70 years old in good health. Both conserved end residues are part of each CDR3.

V gene: TRBV9; J gene: TRBJ2-1; CDR3 protein: CASSAHSRDPLSNEQFF
V gene: TRBV7-2; J gene: TRBJ2-2; CDR3 protein: CASSLYLRGYDGELFF
V gene: TRBV20-1; J gene: TRBJ1-6; CDR3 protein: CSASMTGINSPLHF
V gene: TRBV7-2; J gene: TRBJ2-5; CDR3 protein: CASSPRAGTETQYF
V gene: TRBV4-1; J gene: TRBJ1-2; CDR3 protein: CASSQDRGQGRNYGYTF
V gene: TRBV3-1; J gene: TRBJ2-3; CDR3 protein: CASSQVVTSDTDTQYF
V gene: TRBV20-1; J gene: TRBJ2-1; CDR3 protein: CSSRGLYNEQFF
V gene: TRBV5-5; J gene: TRBJ2-7; CDR3 protein: CASSLGLDFYEQYF
V gene: TRBV29-1; J gene: TRBJ1-3; CDR3 protein: CSVELQLSGNTIYF
V gene: TRBV20-1; J gene: TRBJ1-2; CDR3 protein: CSARDEQGARYGYTF
V gene: TRBV6-6; J gene: TRBJ2-7; CDR3 protein: CASGTAYEQYF
V gene: TRBV28; J gene: TRBJ2-7; CDR3 protein: CASSIGTSAYEQYF
V gene: TRBV20-1; J gene: TRBJ1-1; CDR3 protein: CSAVRRGLNTEAFF
V gene: TRBV20-1; J gene: TRBJ2-7; CDR3 protein: CSAGGGRAPYEQYF
V gene: TRBV6-1; J gene: TRBJ2-7; CDR3 protein: CASSNTGGAAYEQYF
V gene: TRBV6-1; J gene: TRBJ2-2; CDR3 protein: CASRVGGNTGELFF
V gene: TRBV7-9; J gene: TRBJ2-1; CDR3 protein: CASTPGSRSSYNEQFF